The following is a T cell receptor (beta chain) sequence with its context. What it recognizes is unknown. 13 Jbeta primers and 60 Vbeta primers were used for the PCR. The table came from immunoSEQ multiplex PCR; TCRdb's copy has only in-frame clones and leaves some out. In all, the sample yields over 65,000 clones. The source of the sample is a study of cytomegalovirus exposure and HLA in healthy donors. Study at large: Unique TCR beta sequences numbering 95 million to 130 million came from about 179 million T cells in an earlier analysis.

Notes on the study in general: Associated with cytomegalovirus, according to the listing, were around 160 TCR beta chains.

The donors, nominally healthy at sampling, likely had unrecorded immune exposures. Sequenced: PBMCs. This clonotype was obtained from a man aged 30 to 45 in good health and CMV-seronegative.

The CDR3 protein is CASSQVREGLSYEQYF. For the CDR3, the DNA is TGCGCCAGCAGCCAAGTTCGGGAGGGCCTGTCCTACGAGCAGTACTTC. The chain uses TRBV4-3 and TRBJ2-7, with 8 bases that match TRBD2. V gave up 1 base and J gave up 1 base; unmatched junction bases: 6. There are 16 residues in the CDR3. From germline, CDR1 is LGHNA and CDR2 YSLEER.